The rows below give T cell receptor beta chains drawn from one sample of a study of blood T cell repertoires in COVID-19. The table came from immunoSEQ multiplex PCR; TCRdb's copy has only in-frame clones and leaves some out. The data contain some 70,000 clones, approximately 90% of them singletons. What was sequenced was PBMCs or T cells enriched from blood (not recorded which). These receptors were taken from a middle-aged woman who had recovered from COVID-19. CDR3s include the opening cysteine and the closing phenylalanine or tryptophan. The D gene is left open where the match is weak. Only part of the rows carry a size: once, few, many, or a class if the clone is expanded.

V	J	size	D	CDR3	DNA
TRBV5-5	TRBJ1-4	.	TRBD1	CASSLAVQGEGKLFF	TGTGCCAGCAGCTTGGCGGTACAGGGGGAAGGAAAACTGTTTTTT
TRBV3-1/TRBV3-2	TRBJ2-3	.	.	CASSQGWVEGSTDTQYF	TGTGCCAGCAGCCAAGGATGGGTGGAGGGCAGCACAGATACGCAGTATTTT
TRBV7-9	TRBJ1-3	.	.	CASSPTGAGNTIYF	TGTGCCAGCAGCCCGACGGGTGCTGGAAACACCATATATTTT
TRBV3-1/TRBV3-2	TRBJ1-6	.	.	CASSQVAGNSPLHF	TGTGCCAGCAGCCAAGTGGCAGGGAATTCACCCCTCCACTTT
TRBV29-1	TRBJ1-2	few	.	CSVEGRVIHGYTF	TGCAGCGTTGAGGGCAGGGTTATTCATGGCTACACCTTC
TRBV5-1	TRBJ2-7	once	TRBD1	CASSIFVMTGTSYEQYF	TGCGCCAGCAGCATATTTGTGATGACAGGGACGTCCTACGAGCAGTACTTC
TRBV7-6	TRBJ2-6	.	.	CASSLDLREKGDFLSGANVLTF	TGTGCCAGCAGCTTAGATCTCAGGGAGAAAGGGGACTTCCTCTCTGGGGCCAACGTCCTGACTTTC
TRBV19	TRBJ2-7	.	.	CASSTILTGYEQYF	TGTGCCAGTAGTACCATCTTAACAGGGTACGAGCAGTACTTC
TRBV7-6	TRBJ2-2	.	TRBD2	CASSLSSGYANTGELFF	TGTGCCAGCAGCTTATCTAGCGGGTATGCGAACACCGGGGAGCTGTTTTTT
TRBV19	TRBJ2-7	.	TRBD1	CASSTGDRDVHEQYF	TGTGCCAGTAGTACGGGGGACAGGGACGTCCACGAGCAGTACTTC
TRBV7-3	TRBJ2-5	few	.	CASSSSREETQYF	TGTGCCAGCAGCTCGAGTCGTGAAGAGACCCAGTACTTC
TRBV24-1	TRBJ2-1	.	TRBD1	CATRGTGDNEQFF	TGTGCCACCAGAGGGACAGGGGACAATGAGCAGTTCTTC
TRBV3-1/TRBV3-2	TRBJ2-7	.	TRBD1	CASSQDGTAFSEQYF	TGTGCCAGCAGCCAAGACGGGACAGCCTTTAGCGAGCAGTACTTC
TRBV12-3/TRBV12-4	TRBJ2-7	.	.	CASNNGHYEQYF	TGTGCCAGCAATAATGGACACTACGAGCAGTACTTC
TRBV27	TRBJ1-6	once	.	CASSWADSNSPLHF	TGTGCCAGCAGCTGGGCAGACAGTAATTCACCCCTCCACTTT
TRBV5-1	TRBJ2-6	.	.	CASSPGLSSGANVLTF	TGCGCCAGCAGCCCCGGACTGAGCTCTGGGGCCAACGTCCTGACTTTC
TRBV3-1/TRBV3-2	TRBJ1-2	once	TRBD1	CASSFATGDYGYTF	TGTGCCAGCAGCTTTGCGACAGGGGACTATGGCTACACCTTC
TRBV9	TRBJ1-1	.	TRBD1	CASSPMRQGAQGTEAFF	TGTGCCAGCAGCCCCATGCGACAGGGGGCGCAGGGCACTGAAGCTTTCTTT
TRBV11-3	TRBJ1-2	.	.	CASSAPGHNYGYTF	TGTGCCAGCAGCGCGCCGGGACATAACTATGGCTACACCTTC
TRBV6-6	TRBJ2-1	.	TRBD2	CASSHGAGAYNEQFF	TGTGCCAGCAGCCACGGAGCGGGGGCTTACAATGAGCAGTTCTTC